Detailed here is one T cell receptor beta chain. Its antigen is unidentified. Repertoires were generated with immunoSEQ multiplex PCR, while TCRdb's copy carries only in-frame clones and drops some. The table shows 250,000 or so clones, with around 88% occurring only once. The data are from a study of Ad26.COV2.S vaccination and SARS-CoV-2 variants. As to treatment: over 15 received Ad26.COV2.S at low or high dose, single or two shots; five or six received placebo; per-sample allocation not given. Day 63 after the first injection of vaccine or placebo was the sampling time. Germline values: CDR1 SNHLY, CDR2 FYNNEI. This CDR3 is 15 amino acids long. After removal of 5 bases from V and 13 bases from J, the junction contained 15 bases not matched to a gene. Study outcomes and limitations: It was found that vaccine and placebo recipients had similar non-spike TCR breadth. Substantial response breadth was reportedly seen for spike-specific CD8+ and CD4+ T cells after vaccination.

The clonotype comes from a person aged 18 to 59 who received the Ad26.COV2.S COVID-19 vaccine or a placebo. The sample in question was peripheral blood, obtained in a trial of Ad26.COV2.S vaccine versus placebo. The chain uses TRBV2 and TRBJ2-1; 9 bases fit TRBD1. CDR3 loop: CASSLSRDRVFGQFF. The CDR3 DNA follows: TGTGCCAGCAGTTTATCCCGGGACAGGGTTTTCGGTCAGTTCTTC.